The text below deals with one TCR beta chain. Looked up from germline, CDR1 is KGHDR and CDR2 is SFDVKD. Trimming shortened V by 9 bases and J by 6 bases, and 14 bases separated the two germline ends. There are 13 residues in the CDR3. Only in-frame clones appear in the TCRdb table, and some are missing; sequencing was by immunoSEQ multiplex PCR. The repertoire holds some 100,000 clones, around 84% seen once, with roughly 10% in the top ten. The data belong to a study of T cell responses to AZD1222 COVID-19 vaccine. This specimen consisted of peripheral blood, obtained on day 0 of AZD1222 vaccination. This chain joins TRBV24-1 and TRBJ2-1; D is uncertain. The sequence came from an adult in good health. The CDR3 is CATATPVGNEQFF. Here the CDR3 DNA reads TGTGCCACCGCCACCCCGGTGGGCAATGAGCAGTTCTTC.